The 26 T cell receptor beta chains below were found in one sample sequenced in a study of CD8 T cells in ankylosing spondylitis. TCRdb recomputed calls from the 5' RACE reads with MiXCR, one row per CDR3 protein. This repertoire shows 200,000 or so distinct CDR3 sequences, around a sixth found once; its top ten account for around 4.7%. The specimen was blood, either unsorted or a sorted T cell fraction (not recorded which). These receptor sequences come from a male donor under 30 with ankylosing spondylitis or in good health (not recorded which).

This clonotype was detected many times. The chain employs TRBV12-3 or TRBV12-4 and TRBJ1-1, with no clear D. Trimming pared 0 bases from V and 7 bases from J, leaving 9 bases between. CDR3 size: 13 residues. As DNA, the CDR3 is TGTGCCAGCAGTTTAGCCGGGCTCAATGAAGCTTTCTTT. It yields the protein CASSLAGLNEAFF.

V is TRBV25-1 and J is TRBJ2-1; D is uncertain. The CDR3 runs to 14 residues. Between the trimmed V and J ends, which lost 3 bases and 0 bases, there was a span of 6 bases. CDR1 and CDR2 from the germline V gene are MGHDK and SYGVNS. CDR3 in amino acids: CASSDGSSYNEQFF. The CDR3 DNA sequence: TGTGCCAGCAGTGACGGCAGCTCCTACAATGAGCAGTTCTTC.

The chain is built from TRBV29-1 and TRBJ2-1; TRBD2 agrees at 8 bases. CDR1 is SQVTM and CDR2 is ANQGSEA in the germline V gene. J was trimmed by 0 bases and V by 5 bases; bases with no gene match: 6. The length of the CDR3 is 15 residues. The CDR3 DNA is TGCAGCGTTAAATTTAGCGGGATCTCCTACAATGAGCAGTTCTTC. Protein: CSVKFSGISYNEQFF.

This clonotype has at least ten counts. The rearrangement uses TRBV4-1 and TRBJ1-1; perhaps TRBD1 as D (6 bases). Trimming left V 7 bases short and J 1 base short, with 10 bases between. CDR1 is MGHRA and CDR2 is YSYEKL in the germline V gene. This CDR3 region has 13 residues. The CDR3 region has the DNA TGCGCCAGCAAGGGGGGGGCGAACACTGAAGCTTTCTTT. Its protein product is CASKGGANTEAFF.

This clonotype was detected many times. This CDR3 reads CASSLLGDSNQPQHF. In DNA form, the CDR3 reads TGTGCCAGCAGTTTGCTGGGGGATAGCAATCAGCCCCAGCATTTT. The chain combines TRBV27 with TRBJ1-5; possibly TRBD1 for D (5 bases). CDR3 size: 15 residues. Germline V gene lookup returns CDR1 MNHEY and CDR2 SMNVEV (reference sequence). Trimming shortened V by 3 bases and J by 0 bases, and 9 bases separated the two germline ends.

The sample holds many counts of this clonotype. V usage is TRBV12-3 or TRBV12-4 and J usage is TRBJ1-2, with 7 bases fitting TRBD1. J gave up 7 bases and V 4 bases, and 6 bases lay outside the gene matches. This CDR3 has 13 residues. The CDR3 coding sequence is TGTGCCAGCAGTTATACCACAGGGGCTGGCTACACCTTC. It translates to CASSYTTGAGYTF.

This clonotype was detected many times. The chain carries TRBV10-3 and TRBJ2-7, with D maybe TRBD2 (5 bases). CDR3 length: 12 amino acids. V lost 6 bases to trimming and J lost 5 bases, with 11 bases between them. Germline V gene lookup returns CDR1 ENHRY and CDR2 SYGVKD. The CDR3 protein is CAIRGSRDEQYF. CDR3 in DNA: TGTGCCATCAGAGGATCGCGGGACGAGCAGTACTTC.

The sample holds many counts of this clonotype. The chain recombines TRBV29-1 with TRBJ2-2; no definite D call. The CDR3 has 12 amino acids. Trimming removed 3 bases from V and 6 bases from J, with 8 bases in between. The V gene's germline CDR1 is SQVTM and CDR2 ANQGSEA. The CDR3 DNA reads TGCAGCGTTGACGGCTCCTCCGGGGAGCTGTTTTTT. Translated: CSVDGSSGELFF.

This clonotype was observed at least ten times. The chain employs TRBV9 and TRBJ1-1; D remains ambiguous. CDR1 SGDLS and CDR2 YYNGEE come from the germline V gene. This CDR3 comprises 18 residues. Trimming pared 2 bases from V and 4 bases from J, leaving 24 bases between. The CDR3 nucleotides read TGTGCCAGCAGCGTTCGCGCCAATCCGGGCCCCAGAGGCACTGAAGCTTTCTTT. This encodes CASSVRANPGPRGTEAFF.

The CDR3 DNA reads as TGTGCCAGCAGCACCATCGGGACAGCAGACAATGAGCAGTTCTTC. Its translation is CASSTIGTADNEQFF. The chain carries TRBV2 and TRBJ2-1, with TRBD1 matching over 7 bases. This CDR3 is built from 15 residues. Per the germline V gene, CDR1 is SNHLY and CDR2 is FYNNEI. The J segment lost 5 bases and the V segment lost 6 bases, leaving 10 bases of the junction unmatched.

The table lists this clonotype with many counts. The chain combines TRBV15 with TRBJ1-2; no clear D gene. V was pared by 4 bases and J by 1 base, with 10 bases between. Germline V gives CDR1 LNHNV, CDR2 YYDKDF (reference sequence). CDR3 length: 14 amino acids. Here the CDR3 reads CATSMADLNYGYTF. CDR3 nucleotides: TGTGCCACCAGCATGGCGGACCTTAACTATGGCTACACCTTC.

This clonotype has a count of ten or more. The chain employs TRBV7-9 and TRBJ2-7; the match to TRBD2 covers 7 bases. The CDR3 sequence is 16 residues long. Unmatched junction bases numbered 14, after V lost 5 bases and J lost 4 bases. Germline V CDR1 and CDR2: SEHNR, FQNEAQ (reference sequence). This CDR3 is CASSGIGGRESYEQYF. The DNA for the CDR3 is TGTGCCAGCAGCGGGATCGGTGGGCGGGAGAGTTACGAGCAGTACTTC.

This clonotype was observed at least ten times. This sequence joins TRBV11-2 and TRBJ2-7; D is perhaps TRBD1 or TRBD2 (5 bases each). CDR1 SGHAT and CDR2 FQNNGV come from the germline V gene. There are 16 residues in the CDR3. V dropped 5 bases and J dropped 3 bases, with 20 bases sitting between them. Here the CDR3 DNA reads TGTGCCAGCAGCGCCGGGACGCCAAATGTGGGCTACGAGCAGTACGTC. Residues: CASSAGTPNVGYEQYV.

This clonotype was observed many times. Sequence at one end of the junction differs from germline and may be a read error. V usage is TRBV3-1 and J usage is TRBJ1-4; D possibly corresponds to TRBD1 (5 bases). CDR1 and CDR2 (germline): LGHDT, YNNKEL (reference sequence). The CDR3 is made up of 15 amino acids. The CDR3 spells CASRQAGMTNEKLFF. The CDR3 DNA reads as TGTGCCAGCAGACAAGCAGGGATGACTAATGAAAAACTGTTTTTT.

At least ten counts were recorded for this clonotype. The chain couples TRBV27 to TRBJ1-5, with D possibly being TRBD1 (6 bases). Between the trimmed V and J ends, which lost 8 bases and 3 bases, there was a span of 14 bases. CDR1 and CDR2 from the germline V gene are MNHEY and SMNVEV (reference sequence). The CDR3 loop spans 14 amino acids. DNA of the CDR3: TGTGCCAGCCGAGGTGGACAGCCCAATCAGCCCCAGCATTTT. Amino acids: CASRGGQPNQPQHF.

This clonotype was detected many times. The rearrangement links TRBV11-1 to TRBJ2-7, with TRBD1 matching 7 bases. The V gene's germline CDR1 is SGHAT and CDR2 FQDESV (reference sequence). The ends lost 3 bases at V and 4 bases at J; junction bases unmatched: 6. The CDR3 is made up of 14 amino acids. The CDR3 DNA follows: TGTGCCAGCAGCTTGACCAGGGGGAATTACGAGCAGTACGTC. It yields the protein CASSLTRGNYEQYV.

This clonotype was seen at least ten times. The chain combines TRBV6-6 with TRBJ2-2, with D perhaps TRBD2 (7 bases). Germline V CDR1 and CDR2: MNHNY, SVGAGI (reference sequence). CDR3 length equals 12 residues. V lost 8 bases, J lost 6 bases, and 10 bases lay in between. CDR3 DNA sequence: TGTGCCAGCTGGGAGGGGGCCGGGGAGCTGTTTTTT. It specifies CASWEGAGELFF.

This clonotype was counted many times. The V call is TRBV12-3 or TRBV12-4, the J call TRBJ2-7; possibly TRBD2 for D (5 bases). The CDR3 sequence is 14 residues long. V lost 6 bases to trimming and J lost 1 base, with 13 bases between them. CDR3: CASSPPERSYEQYF. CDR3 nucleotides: TGTGCCAGCAGCCCCCCCGAGCGGTCCTACGAGCAGTACTTC.

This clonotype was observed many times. Here the CDR3 DNA reads TGTGCCAGCAGTGACGCTGCTATTCTCTTCACCGATGAGCAGTTCTTC. Translated: CASSDAAILFTDEQFF. The rearrangement joins TRBV25-1 to TRBJ2-1; D ambiguous. The CDR3 totals 16 residues. V lost 3 bases and J 8 bases, leaving 20 bases between the germline ends. Germline V lookup: CDR1 MGHDK, CDR2 SYGVNS.

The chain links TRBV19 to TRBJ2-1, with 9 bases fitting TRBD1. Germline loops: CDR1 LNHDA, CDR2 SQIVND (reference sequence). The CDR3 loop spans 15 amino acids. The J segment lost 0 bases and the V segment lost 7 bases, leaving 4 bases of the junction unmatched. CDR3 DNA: TGTGCCAGTAAGGGGGACAGGGTCTCCTACAATGAGCAGTTCTTC. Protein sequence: CASKGDRVSYNEQFF. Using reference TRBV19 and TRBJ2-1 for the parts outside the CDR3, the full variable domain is DGGITQSPKYLFRKEGQNVTLSCEQNLNHDAMYWYRQDPGQGLRLIYYSQIVNDFQKGDIAEGYSVSREKKESFPLTVTSAQKNPTAFYLCASKGDRVSYNEQFFGPGTRLTVL.

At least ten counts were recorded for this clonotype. The CDR3: CASSFGLAVNEQFF. Here the CDR3 DNA reads TGTGCCAGCAGTTTTGGACTAGCGGTTAATGAGCAGTTCTTC. The rearrangement joins TRBV6-5 to TRBJ2-1; 10 bases agree with TRBD2. CDR3 length: 14 residues. The germline V gene has CDR1 MNHEY and CDR2 SVGAGI. V was clipped by 4 bases and J by 7 bases; unmatched bases: 4.

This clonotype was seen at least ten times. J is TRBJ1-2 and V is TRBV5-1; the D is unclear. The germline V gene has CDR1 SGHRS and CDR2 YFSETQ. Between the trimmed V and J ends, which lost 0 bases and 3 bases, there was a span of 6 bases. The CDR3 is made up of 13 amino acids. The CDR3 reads CASSLGTDYGYTF. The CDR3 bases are TGCGCCAGCAGCTTGGGGACGGACTATGGCTACACCTTC. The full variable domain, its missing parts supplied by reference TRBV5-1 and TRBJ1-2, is KAGVTQTPRYLIKTRGQQVTLSCSPISGHRSVSWYQQTPGQGLQFLFEYFSETQRNKGNFPGRFSGRQFSNSRSEMNVSTLELGDSALYLCASSLGTDYGYTFGSGTRLTVV.

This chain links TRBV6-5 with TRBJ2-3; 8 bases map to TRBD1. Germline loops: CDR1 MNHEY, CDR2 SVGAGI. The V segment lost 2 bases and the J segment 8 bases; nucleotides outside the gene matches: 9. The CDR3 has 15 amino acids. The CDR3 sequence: CASSYKPRQGSTQYF. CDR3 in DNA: TGTGCCAGCAGTTACAAGCCGAGACAGGGGAGTACGCAGTATTTT.

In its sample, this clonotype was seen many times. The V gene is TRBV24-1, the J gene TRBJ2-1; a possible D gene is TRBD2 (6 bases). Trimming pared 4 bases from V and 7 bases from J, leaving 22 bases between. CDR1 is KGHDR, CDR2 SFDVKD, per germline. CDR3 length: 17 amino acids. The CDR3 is CATSERAASVYRNEQFF. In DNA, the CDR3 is TGTGCCACCAGTGAAAGGGCAGCTAGCGTTTATAGGAATGAGCAGTTCTTC.

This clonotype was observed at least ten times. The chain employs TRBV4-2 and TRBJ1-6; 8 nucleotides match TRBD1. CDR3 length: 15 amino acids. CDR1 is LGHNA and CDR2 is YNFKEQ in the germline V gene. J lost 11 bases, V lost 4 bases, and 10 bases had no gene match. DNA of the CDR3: TGTGCCAGCAGCCCCCTGGACAGGGATGGGACACCCCTCCACTTT. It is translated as CASSPLDRDGTPLHF.

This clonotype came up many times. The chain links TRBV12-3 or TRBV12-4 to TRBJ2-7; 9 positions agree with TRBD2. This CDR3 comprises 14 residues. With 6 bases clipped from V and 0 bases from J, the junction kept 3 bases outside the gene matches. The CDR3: CASSSSGNSYEQYF. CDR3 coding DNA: TGTGCCAGCAGCTCTAGCGGGAACTCCTACGAGCAGTACTTC.